Each of the 3 T cell receptor beta chains below was sequenced from the same sample in a study of blood T cell repertoires in COVID-19. Sequencing was performed with immunoSEQ multiplex PCR; in TCRdb, only in-frame clones are kept and a portion is missing. The sample lists about 400,000 clones; about 88% were seen once. Sequencing was performed on peripheral blood. The receptors originated from a human donor in a cohort sampled during active COVID-19.

The gene calls are TRBV28 and TRBJ1-1; D is ambiguous. CDR3 length: 16 amino acids. The ends were cut back, 3 bases at V and 5 bases at J, with 19 bases in the middle. Germline values: CDR1 MDHEN, CDR2 SYDVKM. The CDR3 DNA reads as TGTGCCAGCAGTTTCAGGCAGTCGAAGAGGAGGACTGAAGCTTTCTTT. It yields the protein CASSFRQSKRRTEAFF.

This clone occurred once. This chain joins TRBV11-2 and TRBJ2-5; TRBD2 matches 7 bases. This CDR3 region has 15 residues. Germline trimming cut 1 base from V and 2 bases from J; bases unmatched to any gene: 4. Germline values: CDR1 SGHAT, CDR2 FQNNGV. DNA for the CDR3: TGTGCCAGCAGCTTAGCCAGCGGGATACAAGAGACCCAGTACTTC. It specifies CASSLASGIQETQYF.

The rearrangement uses TRBV7-9 and TRBJ2-7, with 7 bases aligning to TRBD2. Unmatched junction bases numbered 17, after V lost 2 bases and J lost 7 bases. From germline, CDR1 is SEHNR and CDR2 FQNEAQ (reference sequence). The CDR3 has 17 amino acids. CDR3 coding DNA: TGTGCCAGCAGCTTAATGAGGATGGGCGGGAGAAGGGAAGAGCAGTACTTC. Translation: CASSLMRMGGRREEQYF.